This T cell receptor beta chain was documented in a study of tumor-infiltrating lymphocytes in primary liver carcinoma (dated by TCRdb to 2017 to 2019). With respect to the entire study: Hepatocellular carcinoma (four) or combined HCC and intrahepatic cholangiocarcinoma (one) was present in the five patients, who were three men and two women aged 30 to 69 years. The tumors of the five patients were staged as T1-T3 N0M0, with maximum diameters ranging from roughly 4.2 to 10 cm. Each sample produced roughly 3.5 to 7.13 million productive TCRbeta reads, and read depth showed no significant difference between tissue types. TCRbeta repertoire sequencing, expression microarrays and whole-exome sequencing were combined in the study across five regions of each liver tumor, with adjacent normal tissue and blood also included. A total of 35 specimens from 5 patients, comprising about 25 tumor regions, 5 adjacent noncancerous liver tissues and 5 peripheral blood samples, were covered by TCRbeta repertoire sequencing. To link TCRbeta repertoire diversity with the local molecular phenotype, the approximately 23 tumor region samples were profiled using Agilent mRNA microarrays. High reproducibility was observed for the technical replicate repertoires, with mean shared-clone rates approximately 0.92 and correlation coefficients above 0.95.

Without any cell sorting, total RNA and DNA were co-extracted from roughly 18-30 mg of bulk tissue using the AllPrep DNA/RNA mini kit. Surgical resection was performed in China between late 2015 and early 2016 on four to six patients with histopathologically diagnosed primary liver carcinoma. At the time of sampling, the patients had chronic HBV infection and had not received any treatment. Five spatially separated regions were sampled per tumor: superior, inferior, left-lateral and right-lateral poles, plus the tumor centre. Histological examination found more than 80% viable tumor cells in every tumor sample. Fresh tumor and adjacent tissue pieces were bisected, with one half stored in RNAlater at -80 degrees C and the other half sent for histology. Overall study results and their limits: Repertoire overlap was found to be higher between tumor regions (mean about 36%) than between tumor-adjacent (approximately 17%) or tumor-blood (around 15%) pairs, consistent with antigen-driven expansion. Compared with blood, tumors had a significantly larger share of the repertoire taken up by the top 250 clones (p = 0.039). Only 4 or 5 patients were included in the study, and the authors note that the findings should be validated in a larger study. Comparison of CD4+ and CD8+ T cell repertoires was precluded by the use of bulk unsorted samples. Because sequencing covered only the TCR beta chain and unpaired alpha chains were not captured, true repertoire diversity is likely underestimated. Only roughly 8-25% of top clones appeared in all five regions of a tumor, which suggests that tumor-infiltrating T cells are spatially heterogeneous.

Using a constant-region primer and ProtoScript II reverse transcriptase, TCRbeta-specific cDNA was reverse-transcribed from approximately 0.55 ug total RNA. Construction of the TCRbeta libraries relied on three nested rounds of multiplex PCR, following a slightly modified ARM-PCR procedure. Sample barcodes and Illumina adapters were added in a final 25-cycle PCR using Deep VentR polymerase. Before sequencing, amplicons of 200-500 bp were purified from gel using a QIAquick gel extraction kit. TCRbeta amplicons were sequenced on an Illumina HiSeq 2500 with 250-bp paired-end reads. Per the authors' processing: Reads were quality-trimmed with Trimmomatic v0.33, and paired reads were merged with FLASH v1.2.11 to recover full CDR3 sequences. MiGEC v1.2.1b assigned V, D and J germline segments to the rearranged TCRbeta sequences. Clonotype statistics and Shannon-Wiener diversity indices were computed with VDJtools v1.0.0. Except for diversity analysis, only the 250 most abundant clonotypes of each sample were used in subsequent analyses to reduce sampling bias. TCRdb reran the public reads through fastp at Q25 and MiXCR, keeping productive beta chains. Records with the same CDR3 protein are collapsed into one entry carrying the most frequent genes and DNA. TCRdb's processing, not the study's, gives the V and J calls here. A total of about 190,000 distinct CDR3 sequences appear in this sample, around 81% of them only once. Of the sample, 15% to 20% is held by the ten largest clones.

This clonotype was counted once. What this receptor recognizes is not known. The germline gene is not matched at one end of the junction; a read error may be the cause. The specimen was tumor tissue from primary liver carcinoma. The TCR comes from a man between 35 and 55 years old with primary liver carcinoma and hepatitis B virus infection.

The bases are TGTGCCTGCAGCTTAGATCCGGGGGAGACTAGAATAGATACGCAGTATTTT. This gives the protein CACSLDPGETRIDTQYF. The chain is encoded by TRBV11-2 joined to TRBJ2-3, with TRBD2 tentatively as D gene (6 bases match). The germline V gene gives CDR1 as SGHAT and CDR2 as FQNNGV. The cysteine opens and the phenylalanine closes a CDR3 of 17 amino acids. Only the CDR3 DNA stays, 51 bases, in frame from base 1.